Shown below are 17 T cell receptor beta chains from a single sample sequenced in a study of blood T cell repertoires in COVID-19. The assay was immunoSEQ multiplex PCR, and TCRdb's table has in-frame clones only and misses some. The data show about 75,000 clones, around 79% seen once. Sequencing used peripheral blood. The receptors here all came from a woman over 75 with active or convalescent COVID-19.

V and J are TRBV6-6 and TRBJ1-2, with TRBD1 matching over 7 bases. Germline V gives CDR1 MNHNY, CDR2 SVGAGI (reference sequence). J lost 4 bases, V lost 5 bases, and 10 bases had no gene match. CDR3 size: 15 residues. CDR3 DNA: TGTGCCAGCAGTCCGGCGGGACAGCCGCTCTATGGCTACACCTTC. Translated: CASSPAGQPLYGYTF.

This chain joins TRBV7-8 and TRBJ1-1, with no clear D. The CDR3 length is 14 residues. V lost 1 base, J lost 1 base, and 7 bases lay in between. Germline V lookup: CDR1 SGHVS, CDR2 FQNEAQ. The CDR3 sequence: CASSLGPGNTEAFF. In nucleotides, the CDR3 is TGTGCCAGCAGCTTAGGACCGGGGAACACTGAAGCTTTCTTT.

The genes are TRBV2 and TRBJ1-5; possible D gene TRBD1, 5 bases. The V gene's germline CDR1 is SNHLY and CDR2 FYNNEI. Trimming took 8 bases from V and 4 from J, leaving 15 bases between them. This CDR3 has 14 residues. The DNA for the CDR3 is TGTGCCAGCTCGGACACCGCCTTAAATCAGCCCCAGCATTTT. It specifies CASSDTALNQPQHF.

The chain combines TRBV28 with TRBJ1-6; no definite D call. The CDR3 covers 16 residues. CDR1 is MDHEN, CDR2 SYDVKM, per germline. Trimming cost V 2 bases and J 4 bases, with 12 bases left between them. The CDR3 reads CASSLDLGGYNSPLHF. CDR3 coding DNA: TGTGCCAGCAGTTTAGATTTGGGCGGGTATAATTCACCCCTCCACTTT.

J is TRBJ2-1 and V is TRBV7-2; D remains unclear. The CDR3 loop spans 14 amino acids. CDR1 SGHTA and CDR2 FQGNSA come from the germline V gene. V lost 3 bases and J 8 bases, leaving 14 bases between the germline ends. The CDR3 DNA reads TGTGCCAGCAGCTTCGTAGCTGTTGTCTATGAGCAGTTCTTC. This translates into CASSFVAVVYEQFF.

This clone has more than one count but fewer than ten. The chain couples TRBV28 to TRBJ2-7, with 7 positions matching TRBD2. Germline assignment: CDR1 MDHEN and CDR2 SYDVKM. With 6 bases clipped from V and 2 bases from J, the junction kept 10 bases outside the gene matches. The CDR3 has 15 residues. The CDR3 sequence is CASSTPSGGAYEQYF. The DNA of the CDR3 is TGTGCCAGCAGCACCCCTTCGGGAGGCGCCTACGAGCAGTACTTC.

J is TRBJ1-3 and V is TRBV28; D gene unclear. Per germline, CDR1 MDHEN and CDR2 SYDVKM. CDR3 length: 15 amino acids. Trimming cost V 3 bases and J 2 bases, with 11 bases left between them. CDR3 DNA sequence: TGTGCCAGCAGTTTGGCGGGGATGGCTGGAAACACCATATATTTT. Translation gives CASSLAGMAGNTIYF.

V is TRBV19 and J is TRBJ2-3, with TRBD2 matching 9 bases. The CDR3 totals 12 residues. Germline V gene lookup returns CDR1 LNHDA and CDR2 SQIVND (reference sequence). The ends lost 4 bases at V and 12 bases at J; junction bases unmatched: 5. CDR3 sequence reads: CASSTQRGAQYF. For the CDR3, the DNA is TGTGCCAGTAGTACCCAGCGGGGGGCACAGTATTTT.

The chain's CDR3 is CASSQEFRHTGNTIYF. DNA of the CDR3: TGCGCCAGCAGCCAAGAATTCCGACACACTGGAAACACCATATATTTT. This chain joins TRBV4-3 and TRBJ1-3; D call uncertain. The ends were cut back, 0 bases at V and 2 bases at J, with 11 bases in the middle. The CDR3 covers 16 residues. Germline V lookup: CDR1 LGHNA, CDR2 YSLEER.

V is TRBV5-5 and J is TRBJ2-3; tentatively, D is TRBD1 (6 bases). The CDR3 has 16 amino acids. V was clipped by 4 bases and J by 4 bases, with 19 bases between them. Germline-derived CDR1 and CDR2 are SGHKS and YYEKEE (reference sequence). In DNA, the CDR3 is TGTGCCAGCAGCCAAGGGACACTCCGAGGATCAGATACGCAGTATTTT. The encoded protein is CASSQGTLRGSDTQYF. Looking up the rest from reference TRBV5-5 and TRBJ2-3 gives the full variable domain: DAGVTQSPTHLIKTRGQQVTLRCSPISGHKSVSWYQQVLGQGPQFIFQYYEKEERGRGNFPDRFSARQFPNYSSELNVNALLLGDSALYLCASSQGTLRGSDTQYFGPGTRLTVL.

V and J are TRBV14 and TRBJ1-1; possibly TRBD1 for D (6 bases). In germline, CDR1 is SGHDN, CDR2 FVKESK. CDR3 size: 14 residues. The V end was cut by 0 bases, the J end by 2 bases, with 7 bases between. The CDR3 loop is CASSQDRGNTEAFF. The DNA for the CDR3 is TGTGCCAGCAGCCAAGACAGGGGAAACACTGAAGCTTTCTTT.

This chain links TRBV5-1 with TRBJ2-1; 10 bases are a match to TRBD1. V dropped 6 bases and J dropped 8; count of bases not matched to a gene: 11. The CDR3 is made up of 15 amino acids. Germline CDR1 SGHRS, CDR2 YFSETQ. The CDR3 bases are TGCGCCAGCACTCATTCCGGGACAGGGGACTATGAGCAGTTCTTC. Its protein is CASTHSGTGDYEQFF. The full variable domain, in which reference TRBV5-1 and TRBJ2-1 provide the parts outside the CDR3, is KAGVTQTPRYLIKTRGQQVTLSCSPISGHRSVSWYQQTPGQGLQFLFEYFSETQRNKGNFPGRFSGRQFSNSRSEMNVSTLELGDSALYLCASTHSGTGDYEQFFGPGTRLTVL.

This clone was observed once. CDR3 in amino acids: CASSLWTGISYNEQFF. DNA for the CDR3: TGTGCCAGTAGTCTGTGGACAGGGATCTCCTACAATGAGCAGTTCTTC. The chain combines TRBV19 with TRBJ2-1; 8 nucleotides line up with TRBD1. Germline trimming cut 5 bases from V and 0 bases from J; bases unmatched to any gene: 6. Germline V CDR1 and CDR2: LNHDA, SQIVND (reference sequence). This CDR3 has 16 amino acids.

The V call is TRBV6-6, the J call TRBJ2-3; 12 bases map to TRBD1. Germline trimming cut 6 bases from V and 0 bases from J; bases unmatched to any gene: 4. The CDR3 has 16 residues. Per the germline V gene, CDR1 is MNHNY and CDR2 is SVGAGI (reference sequence). CDR3: CASSLGQGASTDTQYF. Written as DNA, the CDR3 is TGTGCCAGCAGCCTGGGACAGGGGGCCAGCACAGATACGCAGTATTTT.

This sequence joins TRBV19 and TRBJ1-5; the D is unclear. Deletions cut 7 bases from V and 0 bases from J, with 16 bases between. Germline V gene lookup returns CDR1 LNHDA and CDR2 SQIVND (reference sequence). The length of the CDR3 is 16 residues. The CDR3 here is CASTAGRSYSNQPQHF. DNA of the CDR3: TGTGCCAGTACCGCGGGCAGGAGTTATAGCAATCAGCCCCAGCATTTT.

The count of this clone is one. This sequence joins TRBV5-6 and TRBJ2-7, with D unresolved. Germline V gene data show CDR1 as SGHDT and CDR2 as YYEEEE. V lost 4 bases and J 4 bases, leaving 15 bases between the germline ends. CDR3 length: 14 residues. CDR3 DNA: TGTGCCAGCAGCAGTGGTACAGAGTTTTACGAGCAGTACTTC. This codes for CASSSGTEFYEQYF.

The V call is TRBV4-1, the J call TRBJ2-1; tentatively, D is TRBD2 (5 bases). With 3 bases removed from V and 8 bases from J, the gap between germline ends came to 11 bases. CDR1 and CDR2 from the germline V gene are MGHRA and YSYEKL. The CDR3 has 13 residues. Here the CDR3 DNA reads TGCGCCAGCAGCCACGCGGGTTGGGATGAGCAGTTCTTC. It encodes CASSHAGWDEQFF.